The sequence of this TCR beta chain was determined in a study of shared clonotypes between healthy human individuals (dated by TCRdb to 2020 to 2021). With respect to the entire study: Three men and a couple of women, aged 18 to 49 years, made up the cohort. Per donor, leukapheresis produced somewhere between about 0.85 and 10 billion PBMCs. To estimate repertoire size and how much clonotypes are shared between individuals, the study performed deep sequencing of blood TCR repertoires from roughly five healthy adults. To increase sequencing depth and limit assay-specific biases, different laboratories used diverse techniques to prepare libraries and sequence TCR repertoires. Per donor, three plates each were used for CD4 naive and CD4 memory, two for CD8 naive, and one for CD8 memory.

Regarding this clone: No antigen is known for it. Base qualities are missing; no much larger clone stands one base away.

Results and caveats for the whole study, not just this receptor: Sharing across a few donors was observed for roughly 5.4% of naive CD4, over 3% of naive CD8, roughly 2.4% of memory CD4, and roughly 0.43% of memory CD8 clonotypes. Compared with non-shared clonotypes, clonotypes shared by all four sorted-subset donors had higher generation probabilities. Rarefaction of sorted-subset datasets indicated incomplete sequencing despite the large sequencing depth. Naive subsets generally had larger estimated clonotype richness than memory subsets did. Based on pairwise subsampling, the degree of clonotype sharing among donors was expected to be affected by sequencing depth. The genetic and exposure-history diversity represented was limited by the small number of donors. Sampling was restricted to blood, and TCR repertoires in tissues likely differ from the TCR repertoires found in blood.

There are 15 amino acids in the CDR3, from cysteine to phenylalanine inclusive. The read is trimmed to its CDR3 DNA, 45 bases read in frame from base 1. CDR1 and CDR2 were assigned from the germline V gene (reference sequence) as LNHDA and SQIVND. V is pruned by 6 bases and J by 5 bases, leaving 10 bases of the junction without a gene match. Healthy HIV-negative adults with no recently reported acute infections or vaccinations were included as donors. Every donor was a Caucasian adult living in Nashville, Tennessee, USA. CD4+ T cells were enriched by magnetic negative selection, after which naive cells were positively selected on CD45RA and the negative fraction was taken as the memory subset. Blood was obtained by leukapheresis, after which PBMCs were separated by Ficoll-Histopaque density gradient centrifugation and cryopreserved in liquid nitrogen vapor phase. Analytical flow cytometry was used to check the purity and quantity of each magnetically sorted T cell population. Each sorted fraction had its genomic DNA isolated and then quantified by UV absorbance on a Nanodrop 2000c.

Using the deep immunoSEQ assay, multiplex PCR amplified TCR CDR3 regions from genomic DNA. Genomic DNA extracted from each cell subset was distributed evenly over all wells of several immunoSEQ 96-well plates, and each plate served as one replicate. For sorted subsets, around 200 ng genomic DNA, equal to 25,000 to 35,000 T cell genomes, was loaded into each replicate PCR. The purified libraries were quantified using a Qubit 3.0 fluorometer, sized with a Bioanalyzer 2100, and then quantified again using the KAPA Library Quantification kit. Every immunoSEQ 96-well plate was sequenced on a dedicated single-read 150-cycle Illumina NextSeq 550 flow cell. The paper's processing steps were these. Because the immunoSEQ output included only junctional sequences and no quality scores, the filtering could not be the same as the filtering used for full-length reads. Sequences were annotated with PyIR, a Python wrapper for IgBLAST v1.9, using IMGT germline references to assign V/J genes and CDR3. Any read was removed if the V/J assignment was weak (E-value above 1e-6), the CDR3 was missing, or the read contained stop codons, out-of-frame junctions, or ambiguous translated residues. V3J clonotypes were defined as sequences sharing an identical inferred V gene, J gene, and CDR3 amino acid sequence. To compute the percentage overlap between repertoires, the number of shared unique clonotypes was divided by the size of the smaller repertoire. Repertoire richness was assessed with RTK rarefaction, the Chao1 estimator, and Recon v2.1 estimates of unobserved clonotypes. For all TCRbeta clonotypes obtained by the gDNA method from four donors, generation probabilities were computed with OLGA. TCRdb retrieved this table from immuneACCESS and kept in-frame rearrangements only. Not all clones are present; in checked studies, unresolved V genes account for under half, and no reason is known for the remainder. That table is the source of V, J and clone size, and D and trimming were worked out from the DNA. This sample holds about 2.5 million clones; about nine tenths were observed only once. 0.37% of the sample is held by the ten biggest clonotypes.

The rearrangement joined TRBV19 to TRBJ2-5, and 9 bases in between align with TRBD1. Sequencing was done on a sample of naive CD4+ T cells from PBMCs. This sample's cell subset or site label indicates: CD45RA+ positively selected. This TCR was recovered from a man aged 18-30 years in good health. Some clones in this sample may be carry-over from other donors' samples. The CDR3 region reads CASSPTRTGVETQYF. At the DNA level, the sequence is TGTGCCAGTAGCCCAACGAGGACAGGGGTTGAGACCCAGTACTTC.